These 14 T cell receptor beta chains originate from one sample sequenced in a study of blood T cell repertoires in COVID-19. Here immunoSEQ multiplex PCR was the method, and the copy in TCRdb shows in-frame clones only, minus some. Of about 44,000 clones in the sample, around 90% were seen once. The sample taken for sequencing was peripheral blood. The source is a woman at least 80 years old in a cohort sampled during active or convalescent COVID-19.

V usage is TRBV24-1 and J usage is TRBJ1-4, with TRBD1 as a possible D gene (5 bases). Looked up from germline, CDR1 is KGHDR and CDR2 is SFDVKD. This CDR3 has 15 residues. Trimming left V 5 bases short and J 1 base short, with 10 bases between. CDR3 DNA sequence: TGTGCCACCAGTGTCAGGGTCGGAACTAATGAAAAACTGTTTTTT. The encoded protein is CATSVRVGTNEKLFF.

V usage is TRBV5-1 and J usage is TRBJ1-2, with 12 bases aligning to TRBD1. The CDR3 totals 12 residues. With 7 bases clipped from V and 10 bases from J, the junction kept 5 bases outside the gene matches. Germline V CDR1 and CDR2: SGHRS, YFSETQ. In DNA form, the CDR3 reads TGCGCCAGCGCCGGGACAGGGGGCGCCTACACCTTC. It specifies CASAGTGGAYTF.

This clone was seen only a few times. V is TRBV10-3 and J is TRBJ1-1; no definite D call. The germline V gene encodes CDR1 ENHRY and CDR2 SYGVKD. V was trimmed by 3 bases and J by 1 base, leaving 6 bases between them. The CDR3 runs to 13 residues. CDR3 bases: TGTGCCATCAGTGAAACAGAGAACACTGAAGCTTTCTTT. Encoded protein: CAISETENTEAFF.

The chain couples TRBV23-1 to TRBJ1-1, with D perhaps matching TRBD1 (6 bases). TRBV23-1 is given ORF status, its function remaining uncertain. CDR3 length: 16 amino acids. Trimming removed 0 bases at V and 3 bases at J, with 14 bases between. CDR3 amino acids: CASSQSAVRGDTEAFF. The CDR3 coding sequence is TGCGCCAGCAGTCAATCAGCGGTCAGGGGAGACACTGAAGCTTTCTTT.

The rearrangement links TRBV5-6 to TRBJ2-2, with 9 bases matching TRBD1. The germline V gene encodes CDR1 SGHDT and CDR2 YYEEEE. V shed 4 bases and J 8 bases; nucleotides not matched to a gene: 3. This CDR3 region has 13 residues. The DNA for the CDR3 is TGTGCCAGCAGCCGGGACAGGGATGGGGAGCTGTTTTTT. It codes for CASSRDRDGELFF.

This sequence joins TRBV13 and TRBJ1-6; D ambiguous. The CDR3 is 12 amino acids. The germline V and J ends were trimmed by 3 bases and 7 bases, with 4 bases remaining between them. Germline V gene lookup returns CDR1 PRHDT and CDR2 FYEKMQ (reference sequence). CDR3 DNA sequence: TGTGCCAGCAGCTTCCTCAATTCACCCCTCCACTTT. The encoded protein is CASSFLNSPLHF.

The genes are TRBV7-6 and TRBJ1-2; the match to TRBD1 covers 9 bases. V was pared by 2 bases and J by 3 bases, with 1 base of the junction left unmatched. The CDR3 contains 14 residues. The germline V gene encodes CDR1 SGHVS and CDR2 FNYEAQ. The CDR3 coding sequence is TGTGCCAGCAGCTTAAGACAGGGGGACTATGGCTACACCTTC. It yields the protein CASSLRQGDYGYTF.

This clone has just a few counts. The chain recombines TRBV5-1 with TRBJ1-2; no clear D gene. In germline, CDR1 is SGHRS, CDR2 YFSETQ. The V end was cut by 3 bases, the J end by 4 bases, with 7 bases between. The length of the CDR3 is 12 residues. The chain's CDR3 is CASSSRGYGYTF. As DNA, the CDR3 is TGCGCCAGCAGCTCCCGAGGCTATGGCTACACCTTC. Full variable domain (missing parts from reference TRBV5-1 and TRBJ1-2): KAGVTQTPRYLIKTRGQQVTLSCSPISGHRSVSWYQQTPGQGLQFLFEYFSETQRNKGNFPGRFSGRQFSNSRSEMNVSTLELGDSALYLCASSSRGYGYTFGSGTRLTVV.

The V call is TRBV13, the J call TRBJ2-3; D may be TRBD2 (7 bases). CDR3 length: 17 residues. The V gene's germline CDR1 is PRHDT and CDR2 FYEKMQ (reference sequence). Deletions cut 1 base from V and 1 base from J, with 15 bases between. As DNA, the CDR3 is TGTGCCAGCAGCTTAGTGGGCGGGGGCGGTGGCACAGATACGCAGTATTTT. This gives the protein CASSLVGGGGGTDTQYF.

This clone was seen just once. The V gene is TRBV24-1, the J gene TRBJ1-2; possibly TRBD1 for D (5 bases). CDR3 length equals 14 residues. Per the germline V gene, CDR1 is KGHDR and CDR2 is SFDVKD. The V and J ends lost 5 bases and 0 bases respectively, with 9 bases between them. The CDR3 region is CATSAGPPNYGYTF. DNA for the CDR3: TGTGCCACCAGTGCAGGGCCCCCTAACTATGGCTACACCTTC.

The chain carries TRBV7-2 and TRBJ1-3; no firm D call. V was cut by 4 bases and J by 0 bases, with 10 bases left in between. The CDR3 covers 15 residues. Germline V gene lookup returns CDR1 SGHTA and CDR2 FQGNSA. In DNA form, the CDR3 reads TGTGCCAGCAGCTCAAACAGCAACTCTGGAAACACCATATATTTT. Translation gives CASSSNSNSGNTIYF. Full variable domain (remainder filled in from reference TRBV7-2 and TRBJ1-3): GAGVSQSPSNKVTEKGKDVELRCDPISGHTALYWYRQSLGQGLEFLIYFQGNSAPDKSGLPSDRFSAERTGGSVSTLTIQRTQQEDSAVYLCASSSNSNSGNTIYFGEGSWLTVV.

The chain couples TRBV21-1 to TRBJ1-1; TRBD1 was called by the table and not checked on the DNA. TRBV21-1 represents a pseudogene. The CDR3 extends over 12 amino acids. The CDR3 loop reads CASSCQNTEAFF. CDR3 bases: TGTGCCAGCAGCTGTCAGAACACTGAAGCTTTCTTT.

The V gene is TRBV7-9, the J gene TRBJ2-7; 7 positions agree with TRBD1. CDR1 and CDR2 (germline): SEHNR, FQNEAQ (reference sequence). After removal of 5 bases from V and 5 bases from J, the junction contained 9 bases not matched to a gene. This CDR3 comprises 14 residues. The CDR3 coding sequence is TGTGCCAGCAGCCCTAAGGGGGCATGGGACGAGCAGTACTTC. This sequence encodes CASSPKGAWDEQYF. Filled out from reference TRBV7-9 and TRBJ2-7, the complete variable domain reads DTGVSQNPRHKITKRGQNVTFRCDPISEHNRLYWYRQTLGQGPEFLTYFQNEAQLEKSRLLSDRFSAERPKGSFSTLEIQRTEQGDSAMYLCASSPKGAWDEQYFGPGTRLTVT.

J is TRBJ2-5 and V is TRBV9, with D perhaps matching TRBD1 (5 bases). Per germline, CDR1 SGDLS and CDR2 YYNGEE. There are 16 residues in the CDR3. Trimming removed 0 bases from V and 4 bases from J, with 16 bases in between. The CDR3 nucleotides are TGTGCCAGCAGCGTAGAATCCAGGGTTCCCTTAGAGACCCAGTACTTC. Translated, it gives CASSVESRVPLETQYF.